This T cell receptor beta chain was sequenced in a study of post-analysis software for immune sequencing data. Study observations and caveats: Included in a set of several TRBV segments more frequent in patients than controls were TRBV5-6, TRBV5-1 and TRBV20-1.

Carried by the TCR beta cDNA libraries were unique molecular identifiers. TCRdb used MiXCR to reprocess the PCR reads, holding one entry per CDR3 protein. The sample has about 760,000 distinct CDR3 sequences; 25% to 30% are singletons. On this clonotype: Its antigen is still unknown.

The trim removed 6 bases at V and 0 bases at J, leaving 2 bases unmatched. The CDR3 totals 14 residues. Sample: blood. The V gene is TRBV12-3 or TRBV12-4, the J gene TRBJ1-1; TRBD1 matches 9 bases. The clonotype comes from a girl between 5 and 17 years old with multiple sclerosis. The CDR3 DNA reads as TGTGCCAGCAGGGGACAGGGCATGAACACTGAAGCTTTCTTT. The encoded protein is CASRGQGMNTEAFF.